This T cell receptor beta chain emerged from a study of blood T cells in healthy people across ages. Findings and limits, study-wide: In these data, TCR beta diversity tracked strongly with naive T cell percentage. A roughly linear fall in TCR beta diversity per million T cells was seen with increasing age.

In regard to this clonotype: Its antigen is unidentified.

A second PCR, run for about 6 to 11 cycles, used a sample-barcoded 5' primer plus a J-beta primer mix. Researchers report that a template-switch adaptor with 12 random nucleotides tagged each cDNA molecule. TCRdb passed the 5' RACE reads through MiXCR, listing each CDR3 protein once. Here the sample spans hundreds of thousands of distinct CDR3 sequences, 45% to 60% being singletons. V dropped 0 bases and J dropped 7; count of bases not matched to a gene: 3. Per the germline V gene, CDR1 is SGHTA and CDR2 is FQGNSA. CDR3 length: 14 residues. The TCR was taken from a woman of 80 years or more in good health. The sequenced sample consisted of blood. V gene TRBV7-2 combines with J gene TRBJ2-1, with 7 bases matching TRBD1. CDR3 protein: CASSLATGVNEQFF. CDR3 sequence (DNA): TGTGCCAGCAGCTTAGCCACAGGGGTTAATGAGCAGTTCTTC.